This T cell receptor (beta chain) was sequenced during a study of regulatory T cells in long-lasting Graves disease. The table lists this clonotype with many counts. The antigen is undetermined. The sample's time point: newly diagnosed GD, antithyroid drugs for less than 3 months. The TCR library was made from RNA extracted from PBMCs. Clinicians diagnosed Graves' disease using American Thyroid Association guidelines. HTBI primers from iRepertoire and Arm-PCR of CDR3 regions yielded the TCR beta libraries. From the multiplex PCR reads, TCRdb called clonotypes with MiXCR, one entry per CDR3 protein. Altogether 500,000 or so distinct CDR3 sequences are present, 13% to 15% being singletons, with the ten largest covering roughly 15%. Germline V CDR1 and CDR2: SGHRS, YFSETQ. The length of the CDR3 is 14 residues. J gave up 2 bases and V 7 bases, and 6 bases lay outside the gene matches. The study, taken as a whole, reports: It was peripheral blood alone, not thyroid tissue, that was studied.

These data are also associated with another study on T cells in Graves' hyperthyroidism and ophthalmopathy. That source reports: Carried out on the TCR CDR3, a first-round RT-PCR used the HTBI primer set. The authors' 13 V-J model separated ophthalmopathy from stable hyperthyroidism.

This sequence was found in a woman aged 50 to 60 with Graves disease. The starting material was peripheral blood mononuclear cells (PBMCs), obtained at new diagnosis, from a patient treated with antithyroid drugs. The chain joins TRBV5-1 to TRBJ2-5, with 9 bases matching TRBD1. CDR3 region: CASGTGGKQETQYF. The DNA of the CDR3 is TGCGCCAGCGGAACAGGGGGCAAACAAGAGACCCAGTACTTC.